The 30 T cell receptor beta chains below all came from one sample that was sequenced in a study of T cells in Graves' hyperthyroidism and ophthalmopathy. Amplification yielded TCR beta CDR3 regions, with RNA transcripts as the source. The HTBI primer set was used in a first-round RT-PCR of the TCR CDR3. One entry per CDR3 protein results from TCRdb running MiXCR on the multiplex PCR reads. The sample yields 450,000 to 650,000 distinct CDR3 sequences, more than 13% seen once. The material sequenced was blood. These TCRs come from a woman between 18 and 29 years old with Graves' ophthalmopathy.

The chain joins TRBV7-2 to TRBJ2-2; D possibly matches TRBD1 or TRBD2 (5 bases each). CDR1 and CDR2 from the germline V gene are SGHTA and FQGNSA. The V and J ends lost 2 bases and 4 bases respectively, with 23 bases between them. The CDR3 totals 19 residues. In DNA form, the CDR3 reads TGTGCCAGCAGCTTACGCCTCGGGACCGCAGTTCACAGCACCGGGGAGCTGTTTTTT. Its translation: CASSLRLGTAVHSTGELFF. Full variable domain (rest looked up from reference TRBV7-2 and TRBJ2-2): GAGVSQSPSNKVTEKGKDVELRCDPISGHTALYWYRQSLGQGLEFLIYFQGNSAPDKSGLPSDRFSAERTGGSVSTLTIQRTQQEDSAVYLCASSLRLGTAVHSTGELFFGEGSRLTVL.

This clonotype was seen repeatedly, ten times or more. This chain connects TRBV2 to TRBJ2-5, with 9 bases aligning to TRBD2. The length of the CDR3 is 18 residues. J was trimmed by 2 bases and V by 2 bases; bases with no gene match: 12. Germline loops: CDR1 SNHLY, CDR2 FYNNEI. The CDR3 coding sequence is TGTGCCAGCAGTGAATTCTCCATATTGACTAGCGGTCAAGAGACCCAGTACTTC. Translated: CASSEFSILTSGQETQYF.

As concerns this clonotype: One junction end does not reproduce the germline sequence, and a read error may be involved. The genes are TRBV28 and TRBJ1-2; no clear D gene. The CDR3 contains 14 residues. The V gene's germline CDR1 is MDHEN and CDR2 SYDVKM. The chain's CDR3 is CASSLPQLNYGYAF. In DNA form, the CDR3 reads TGTGCCAGCAGTTTACCACAGCTGAACTATGGCTACGCCTTC.

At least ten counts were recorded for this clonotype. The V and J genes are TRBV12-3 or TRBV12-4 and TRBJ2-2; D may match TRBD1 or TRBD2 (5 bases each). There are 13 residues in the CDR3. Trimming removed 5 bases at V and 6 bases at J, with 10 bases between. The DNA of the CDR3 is TGTGCCAGCAGTCTTGGGACGTCCGGGGAGCTGTTTTTT. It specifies CASSLGTSGELFF.

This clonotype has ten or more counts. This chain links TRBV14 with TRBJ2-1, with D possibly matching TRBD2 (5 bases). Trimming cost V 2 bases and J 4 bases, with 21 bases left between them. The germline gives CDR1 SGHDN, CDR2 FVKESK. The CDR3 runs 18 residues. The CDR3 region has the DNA TGTGCCAGCAGCCAAACCCGGGGTGGATCCTTAGAGTACAATGAGCAGTTCTTC. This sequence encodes CASSQTRGGSLEYNEQFF.

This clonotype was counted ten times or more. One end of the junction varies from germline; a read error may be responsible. CDR3 sequence: CASSSDSRAYKQYF. Here the CDR3 DNA reads TGTGCCAGCAGTTCGGACAGCCGTGCCTACAAGCAGTACTTC. The chain carries TRBV12-3 or TRBV12-4 and TRBJ2-7, with D tentatively TRBD1 (6 bases). The CDR3 is 14 amino acids.

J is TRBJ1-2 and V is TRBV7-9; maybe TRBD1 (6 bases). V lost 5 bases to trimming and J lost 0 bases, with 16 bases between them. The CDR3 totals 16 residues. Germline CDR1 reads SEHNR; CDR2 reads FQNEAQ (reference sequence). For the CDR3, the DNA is TGTGCCAGCAGCCGGGACACTTATCCCCCTAACTATGGCTACACCTTC. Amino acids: CASSRDTYPPNYGYTF. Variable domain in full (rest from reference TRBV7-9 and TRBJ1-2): DTGVSQNPRHKITKRGQNVTFRCDPISEHNRLYWYRQTLGQGPEFLTYFQNEAQLEKSRLLSDRFSAERPKGSFSTLEIQRTEQGDSAMYLCASSRDTYPPNYGYTFGSGTRLTVV.

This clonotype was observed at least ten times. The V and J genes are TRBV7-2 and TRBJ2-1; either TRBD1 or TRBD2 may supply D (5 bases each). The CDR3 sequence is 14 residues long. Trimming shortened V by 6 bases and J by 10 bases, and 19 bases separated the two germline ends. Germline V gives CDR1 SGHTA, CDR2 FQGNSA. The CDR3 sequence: CASRDSGTPREQFF. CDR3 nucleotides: TGTGCCAGCAGAGACTCCGGGACCCCACGGGAGCAGTTCTTC.

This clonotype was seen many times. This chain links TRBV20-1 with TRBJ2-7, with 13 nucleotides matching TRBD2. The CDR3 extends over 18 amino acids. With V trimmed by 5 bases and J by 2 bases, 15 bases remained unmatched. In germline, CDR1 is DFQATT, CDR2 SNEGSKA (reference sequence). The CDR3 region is CSADTLIGLAGDPYEQYF. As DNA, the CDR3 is TGCAGTGCTGACACTCTAATCGGACTAGCGGGAGACCCCTACGAGCAGTACTTC.

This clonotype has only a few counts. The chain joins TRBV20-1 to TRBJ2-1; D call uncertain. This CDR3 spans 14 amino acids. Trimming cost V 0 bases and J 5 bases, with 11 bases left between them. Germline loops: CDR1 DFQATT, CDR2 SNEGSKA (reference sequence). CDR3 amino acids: CSARDFLLHNEQFF. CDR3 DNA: TGCAGTGCTAGAGATTTCCTACTCCACAATGAGCAGTTCTTC.

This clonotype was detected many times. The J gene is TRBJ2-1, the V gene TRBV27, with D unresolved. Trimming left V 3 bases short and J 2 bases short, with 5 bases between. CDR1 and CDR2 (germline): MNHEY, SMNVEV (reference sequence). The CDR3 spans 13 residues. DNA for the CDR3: TGTGCCAGCAGTTTTGGACCCTACAATGAGCAGTTCTTC. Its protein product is CASSFGPYNEQFF.

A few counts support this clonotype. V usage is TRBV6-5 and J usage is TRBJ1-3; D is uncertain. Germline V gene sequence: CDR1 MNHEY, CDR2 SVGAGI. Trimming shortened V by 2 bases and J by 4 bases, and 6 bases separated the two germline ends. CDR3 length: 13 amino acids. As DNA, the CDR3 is TGTGCCAGCAGTTACGATGTGGGAAACACCATATATTTT. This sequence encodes CASSYDVGNTIYF.

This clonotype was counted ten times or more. CDR3 sequence (DNA): TGTGCCAGCAGCTTAAGGGGGCTCGGAGGGGCCCGCTCCTACGAGCAGTACTTC. This encodes CASSLRGLGGARSYEQYF. The chain joins TRBV7-2 to TRBJ2-7; TRBD1 might be the D (7 bases). Germline CDR1 and CDR2: SGHTA and FQGNSA. V was shortened by 2 bases and J by 0 bases, with 20 bases between the two germline ends. This CDR3 has 18 amino acids.

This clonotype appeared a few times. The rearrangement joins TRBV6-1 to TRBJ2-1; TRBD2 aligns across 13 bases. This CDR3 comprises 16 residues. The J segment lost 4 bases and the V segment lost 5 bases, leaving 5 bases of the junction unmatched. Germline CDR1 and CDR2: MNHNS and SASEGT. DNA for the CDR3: TGTGCCAGCAGTCGAACTAGCGGGAGGGTTTACAATGAGCAGTTCTTC. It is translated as CASSRTSGRVYNEQFF.

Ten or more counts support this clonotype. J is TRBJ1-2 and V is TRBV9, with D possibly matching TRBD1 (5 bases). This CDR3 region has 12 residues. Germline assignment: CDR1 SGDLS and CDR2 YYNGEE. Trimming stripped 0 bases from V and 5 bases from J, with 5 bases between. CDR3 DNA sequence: TGTGCCAGCAGCGTAGGGGGGTATGGCTACACCTTC. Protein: CASSVGGYGYTF.

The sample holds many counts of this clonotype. The CDR3 is CASSHRDKGDVWTQYF. The CDR3 DNA reads TGTGCCAGCAGCCATAGGGACAAGGGGGACGTGTGGACCCAGTACTTC. The chain couples TRBV11-1 to TRBJ2-5; a weak D match, TRBD1 (6 bases). The CDR3 has 16 amino acids. The V and J ends lost 5 bases and 7 bases respectively, with 23 bases between them. Germline V gene data show CDR1 as SGHAT and CDR2 as FQDESV (reference sequence). The full variable domain, its missing parts supplied by reference TRBV11-1 and TRBJ2-5, is EAEVAQSPRYKITEKSQAVAFWCDPISGHATLYWYRQILGQGPELLVQFQDESVVDDSQLPKDRFSAERLKGVDSTLKIQPAELGDSAMYLCASSHRDKGDVWTQYFGPGTRLLVL.

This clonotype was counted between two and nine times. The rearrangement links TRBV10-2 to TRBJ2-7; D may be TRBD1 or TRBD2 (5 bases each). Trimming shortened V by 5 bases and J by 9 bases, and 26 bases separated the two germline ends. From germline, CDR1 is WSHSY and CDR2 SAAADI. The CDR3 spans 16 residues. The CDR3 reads CASSLEGRDPELGQYF. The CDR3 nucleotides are TGCGCCAGCAGTCTAGAGGGTCGGGACCCGGAGTTAGGGCAGTACTTC.

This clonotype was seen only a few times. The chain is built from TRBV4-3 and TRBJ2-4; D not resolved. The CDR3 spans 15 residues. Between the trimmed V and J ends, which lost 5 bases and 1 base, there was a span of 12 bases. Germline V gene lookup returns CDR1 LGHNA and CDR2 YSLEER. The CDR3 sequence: CASSEGSLAKNIQYF. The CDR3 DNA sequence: TGCGCCAGCAGCGAAGGGTCATTGGCCAAAAACATTCAGTACTTC.

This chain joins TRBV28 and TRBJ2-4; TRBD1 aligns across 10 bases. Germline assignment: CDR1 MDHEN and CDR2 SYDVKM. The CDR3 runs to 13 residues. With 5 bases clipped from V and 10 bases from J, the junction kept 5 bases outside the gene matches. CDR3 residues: CASSPGTGVIQYF. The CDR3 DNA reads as TGTGCCAGCAGTCCCGGGACAGGGGTTATTCAGTACTTC.

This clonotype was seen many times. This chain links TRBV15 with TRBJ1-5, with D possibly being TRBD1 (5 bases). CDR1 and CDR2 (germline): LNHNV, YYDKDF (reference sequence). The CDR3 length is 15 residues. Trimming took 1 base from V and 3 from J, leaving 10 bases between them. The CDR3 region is CATSRGAGYNQPQHF. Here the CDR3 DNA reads TGTGCCACCAGCAGAGGAGCAGGGTACAATCAGCCCCAGCATTTT.

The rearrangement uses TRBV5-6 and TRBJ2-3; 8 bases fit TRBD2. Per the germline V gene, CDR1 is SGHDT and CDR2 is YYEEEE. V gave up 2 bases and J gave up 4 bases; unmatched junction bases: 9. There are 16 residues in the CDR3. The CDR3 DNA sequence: TGTGCCAGCAGCTTCGTCGGGACTAGTTTTTCAGATACGCAGTATTTT. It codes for CASSFVGTSFSDTQYF.

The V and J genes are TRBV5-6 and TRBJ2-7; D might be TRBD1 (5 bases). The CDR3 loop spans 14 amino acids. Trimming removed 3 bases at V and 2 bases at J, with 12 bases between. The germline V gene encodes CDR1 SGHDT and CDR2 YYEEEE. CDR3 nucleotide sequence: TGTGCCAGCAGCTACTGGACACTTACCTACGAGCAGTACTTC. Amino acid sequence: CASSYWTLTYEQYF.

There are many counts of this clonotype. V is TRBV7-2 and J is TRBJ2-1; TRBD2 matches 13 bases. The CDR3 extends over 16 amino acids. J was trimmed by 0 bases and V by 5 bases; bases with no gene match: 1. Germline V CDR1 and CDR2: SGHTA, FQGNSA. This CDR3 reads CASSRTSGGSYNEQFF. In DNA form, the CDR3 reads TGTGCCAGCAGCAGGACTAGCGGGGGCTCCTACAATGAGCAGTTCTTC.

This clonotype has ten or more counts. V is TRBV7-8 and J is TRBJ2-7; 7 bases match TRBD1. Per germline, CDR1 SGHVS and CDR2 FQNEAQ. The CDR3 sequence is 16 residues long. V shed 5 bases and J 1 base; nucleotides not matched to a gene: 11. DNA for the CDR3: TGTGCCAGCAGCCCTATGGGCAGGGGGAGTTCCTACGAGCAGTACTTC. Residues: CASSPMGRGSSYEQYF.

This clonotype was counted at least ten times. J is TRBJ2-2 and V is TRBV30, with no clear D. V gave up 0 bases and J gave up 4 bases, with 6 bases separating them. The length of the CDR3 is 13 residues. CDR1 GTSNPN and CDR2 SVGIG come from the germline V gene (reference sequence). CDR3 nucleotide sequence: TGTGCCTGGAGTGTAATGGTCACCGGGGAGCTGTTTTTT. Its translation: CAWSVMVTGELFF.

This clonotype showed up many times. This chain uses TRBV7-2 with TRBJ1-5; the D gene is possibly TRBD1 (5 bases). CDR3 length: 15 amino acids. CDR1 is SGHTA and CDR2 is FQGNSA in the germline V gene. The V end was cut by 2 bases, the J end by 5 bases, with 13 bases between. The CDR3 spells CASSLLGEGYQPQHF. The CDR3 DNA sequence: TGTGCCAGCAGCTTATTAGGGGAGGGTTATCAGCCCCAGCATTTT.

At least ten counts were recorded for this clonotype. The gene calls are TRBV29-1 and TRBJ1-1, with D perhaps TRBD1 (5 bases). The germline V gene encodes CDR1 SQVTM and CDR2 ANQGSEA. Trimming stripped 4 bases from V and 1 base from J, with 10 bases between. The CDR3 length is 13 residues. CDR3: CSVVGTENTEAFF. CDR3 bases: TGCAGCGTTGTCGGGACGGAGAACACTGAAGCTTTCTTT.

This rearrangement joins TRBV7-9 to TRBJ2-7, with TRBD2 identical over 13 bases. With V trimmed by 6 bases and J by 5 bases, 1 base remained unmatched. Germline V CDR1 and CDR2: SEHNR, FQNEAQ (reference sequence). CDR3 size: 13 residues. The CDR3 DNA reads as TGTGCCAGCAGGGGACTAGCGGGACACGAGCAGTACTTC. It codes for CASRGLAGHEQYF.

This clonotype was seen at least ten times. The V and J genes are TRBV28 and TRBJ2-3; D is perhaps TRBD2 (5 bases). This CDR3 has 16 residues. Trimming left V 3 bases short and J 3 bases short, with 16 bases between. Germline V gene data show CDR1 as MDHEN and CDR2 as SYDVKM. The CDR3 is CASSFSTGIGTDTQYF. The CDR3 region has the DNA TGTGCCAGCAGTTTTTCGACGGGAATTGGTACAGATACGCAGTATTTT.

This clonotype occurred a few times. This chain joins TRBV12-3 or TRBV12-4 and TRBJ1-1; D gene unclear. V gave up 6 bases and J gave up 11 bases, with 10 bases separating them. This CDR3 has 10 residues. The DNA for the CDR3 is TGTGCCAGCAGCCCAAATGGGGCTTTCTTT. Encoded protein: CASSPNGAFF.